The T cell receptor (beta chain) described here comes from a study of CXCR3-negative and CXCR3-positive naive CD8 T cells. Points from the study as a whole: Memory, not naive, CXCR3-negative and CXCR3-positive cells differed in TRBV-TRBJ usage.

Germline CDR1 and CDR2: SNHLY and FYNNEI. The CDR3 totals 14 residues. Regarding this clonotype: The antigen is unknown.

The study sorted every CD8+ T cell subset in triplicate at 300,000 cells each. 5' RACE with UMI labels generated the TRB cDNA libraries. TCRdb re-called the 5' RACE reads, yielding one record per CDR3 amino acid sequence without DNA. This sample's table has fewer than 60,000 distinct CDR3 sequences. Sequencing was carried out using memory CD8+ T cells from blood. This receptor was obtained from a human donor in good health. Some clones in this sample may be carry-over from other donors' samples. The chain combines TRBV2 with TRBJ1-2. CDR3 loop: CASSEEASNYGYTF.